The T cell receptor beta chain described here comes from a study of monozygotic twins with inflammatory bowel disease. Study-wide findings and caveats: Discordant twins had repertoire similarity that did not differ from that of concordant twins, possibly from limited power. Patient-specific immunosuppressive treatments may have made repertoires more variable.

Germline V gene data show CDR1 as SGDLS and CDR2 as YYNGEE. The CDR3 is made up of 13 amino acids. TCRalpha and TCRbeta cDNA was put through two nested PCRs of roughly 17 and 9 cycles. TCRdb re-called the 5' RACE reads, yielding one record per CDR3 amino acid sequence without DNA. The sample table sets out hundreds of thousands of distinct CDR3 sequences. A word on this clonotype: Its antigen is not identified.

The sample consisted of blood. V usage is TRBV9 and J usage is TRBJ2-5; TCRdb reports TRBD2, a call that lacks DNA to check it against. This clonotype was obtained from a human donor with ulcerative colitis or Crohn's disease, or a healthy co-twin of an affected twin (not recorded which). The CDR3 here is CASSALAGETQYF.